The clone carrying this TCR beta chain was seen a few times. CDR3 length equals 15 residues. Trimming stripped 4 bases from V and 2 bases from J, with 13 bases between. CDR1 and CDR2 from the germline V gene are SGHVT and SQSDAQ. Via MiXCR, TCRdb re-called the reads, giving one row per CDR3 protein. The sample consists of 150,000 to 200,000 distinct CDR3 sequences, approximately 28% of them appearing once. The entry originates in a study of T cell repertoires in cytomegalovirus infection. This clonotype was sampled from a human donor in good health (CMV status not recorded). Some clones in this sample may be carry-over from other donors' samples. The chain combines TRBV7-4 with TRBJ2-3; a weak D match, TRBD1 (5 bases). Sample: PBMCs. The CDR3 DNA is TGTGCCAGCAGCTCTTGGAAGGGGAACACAGATACGCAGTATTTT. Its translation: CASSSWKGNTDTQYF.